One and the same sample provided the 27 T cell receptor beta chains below, sequenced in a study of T cells in Graves' hyperthyroidism and ophthalmopathy (dated by TCRdb to the late 2010s). The library was obtained by multiplex PCR. The sequencer listed for this sample is Illumina HiSeq 2000. The TCR beta CDR3 regions were amplified from RNA transcripts. The first round of RT-PCR for the TCR CDR3 was performed with the HTBI primer set and the Qiagen OneStep RT-PCR kit. TCRdb took the public reads, trimmed them with fastp at Q25, ran MiXCR for clone calling and kept in-frame beta chains. Records with the same CDR3 protein are collapsed into one entry carrying the most frequent genes and DNA. The sample table lists roughly 180,000 distinct CDR3 sequences, 15% to 20% of them with a count of one. 25% to 35% of the sample goes to the ten largest clones. Sequenced input: blood. These receptors came from a woman in her 50s with Graves' hyperthyroidism.

A word on this clonotype: This may be a read error: a much more frequent sequence differs by one nucleotide. The V call is TRBV29-1, the J call TRBJ2-5; D gene uncertain. The V gene's germline CDR1 is SQVTM and CDR2 ANQGSEA. The CDR3 extends over 10 amino acids. The V and J ends lost 7 bases and 8 bases respectively, with 11 bases between them. CDR3 amino acids: CSGIEVTQYF. DNA of the CDR3: TGCAGCGGAATCGAGGTCACCCAGTACTTC.

This clonotype was picked up a small number of times. The chain joins TRBV27 to TRBJ2-2; D is perhaps TRBD1 or TRBD2 (6 bases each). Germline V gene sequence: CDR1 MNHEY, CDR2 SMNVEV (reference sequence). The ends were cut back, 5 bases at V and 10 bases at J, with 17 bases in the middle. This CDR3 region has 14 residues. CDR3 sequence (DNA): TGTGCCAGCAGTAACAGGGAGGAGATAGCGGAGCTGTTTTTT. Translating gives CASSNREEIAELFF.

In its sample, this clonotype was seen many times. The rearrangement links TRBV19 to TRBJ2-7, with D possibly being TRBD1 (5 bases). CDR3 size: 14 residues. Germline assignment: CDR1 LNHDA and CDR2 SQIVND (reference sequence). Trimming cost V 5 bases and J 5 bases, with 16 bases left between them. The CDR3 loop reads CASSPTGRNDEQYF. The DNA of the CDR3 is TGTGCCAGTAGTCCCACAGGTCGGAACGACGAGCAGTACTTC.

The chain carries TRBV19 and TRBJ1-1; TRBD1 matches at 9 bases. Germline CDR1 and CDR2: LNHDA and SQIVND (reference sequence). J was trimmed by 2 bases and V by 6 bases; bases with no gene match: 4. This CDR3 is built from 14 residues. The CDR3 sequence is CASRQTGGNTEAFF. As DNA, the CDR3 is TGTGCCAGTAGGCAGACAGGGGGTAACACTGAAGCTTTCTTT. Variable domain in full (rest from reference TRBV19 and TRBJ1-1): DGGITQSPKYLFRKEGQNVTLSCEQNLNHDAMYWYRQDPGQGLRLIYYSQIVNDFQKGDIAEGYSVSREKKESFPLTVTSAQKNPTAFYLCASRQTGGNTEAFFGQGTRLTVV.

The rearrangement joins TRBV5-4 to TRBJ1-2, with TRBD1 identical over 9 bases. The CDR3 consists of 13 residues. Germline V gene sequence: CDR1 SGHNT, CDR2 YYREEE (reference sequence). V dropped 5 bases and J dropped 8; count of bases not matched to a gene: 7. In nucleotides, the CDR3 is TGTGCCAGCAGGTTAACAGGGGGCGGGGGCTACACCTTC. Its protein is CASRLTGGGGYTF.

This clonotype appeared many times. The chain employs TRBV6-5 and TRBJ1-2; D unresolved. V was pared by 0 bases and J by 8 bases, with 13 bases between. The CDR3 extends over 14 amino acids. Germline CDR1 and CDR2: MNHEY and SVGAGI. In DNA, the CDR3 is TGTGCCAGCAGTTACTCGAGTCCAAAGGAAGGCTACACCTTC. Encoded protein: CASSYSSPKEGYTF.

Details on this clonotype: The junction differs from germline at one of its ends, possibly a read error. This chain uses TRBV6-1 with TRBJ2-6, with 7 bases matching TRBD1. The CDR3 runs 15 residues. In germline, CDR1 is MNHNS, CDR2 SASEGT. In DNA form, the CDR3 reads TGTGCCAGCAGGGTAACAGGGGATGGGGCCGACGTCCTGACTTTC. It encodes CASRVTGDGADVLTF.

This clonotype was picked up many times. This rearrangement joins TRBV5-5 to TRBJ1-2, with 10 bases lining up with TRBD1. The CDR3 length is 14 residues. Germline loops: CDR1 SGHKS, CDR2 YYEKEE (reference sequence). After removal of 6 bases from V and 4 bases from J, the junction contained 6 bases not matched to a gene. The CDR3 DNA is TGTGCCAGCACCCCGGGACAGGGGTCCTATGGCTACACCTTC. Translating gives CASTPGQGSYGYTF.

The sample holds many counts of this clonotype. The rearrangement uses TRBV11-2 and TRBJ2-5; D remains unclear. CDR1 and CDR2 (germline): SGHAT, FQNNGV. V was trimmed by 5 bases and J by 5 bases, leaving 15 bases between them. This CDR3 comprises 14 residues. The chain's CDR3 is CASSPQLGRETQYF. CDR3 DNA: TGTGCCAGCAGCCCCCAGTTAGGAAGGGAGACCCAGTACTTC.

This clonotype was observed many times. This chain connects TRBV7-6 to TRBJ1-1; 7 bases match TRBD1. Germline CDR1 and CDR2: SGHVS and FNYEAQ. J was trimmed by 1 base and V by 4 bases; bases with no gene match: 3. CDR3 length: 14 amino acids. Here the CDR3 reads CASSSGQTNTEAFF. The DNA for the CDR3 is TGTGCCAGCAGCTCGGGACAGACGAACACTGAAGCTTTCTTT.

As regards this clonotype: The CDR3 does not end in the conserved phenylalanine or tryptophan, so this is likely a read error. The CDR3 nucleotides read TGCGCCAGCAGCTTGCGTGGGACAGGGATCTATGGCTACACCCTC. Its protein product is CASSLRGTGIYGYTL. J is TRBJ1-2 and V is TRBV5-1; TRBD1 agrees at 9 bases. The CDR3 runs 15 residues. V lost 1 base and J lost 4; bases outside the gene matches: 5. Germline CDR1 is SGHRS and CDR2 is YFSETQ.

The sample holds a few counts of this clonotype. The V call is TRBV3-1, the J call TRBJ1-6; TRBD1 agrees at 11 bases. CDR1 is LGHDT, CDR2 YNNKEL, per germline (reference sequence). The CDR3 spans 15 residues. The V gene end was trimmed by 4 bases and the J gene end by 7 bases; junction bases not matched to a gene: 3. The CDR3 sequence is CASSLGQGVNSPLHF. The CDR3 region has the DNA TGTGCCAGCAGCCTGGGACAGGGGGTCAATTCACCCCTCCACTTT.

This clonotype was seen repeatedly, ten times or more. The chain combines TRBV6-1 with TRBJ1-1, with unresolved D. With 6 bases removed from V and 4 bases from J, the gap between germline ends came to 15 bases. Germline CDR1 MNHNS, CDR2 SASEGT. CDR3 length: 14 amino acids. Written as DNA, the CDR3 is TGTGCCAGCAGACGGCCCGGGGAGACCACTGAAGCTTTCTTT. Its protein product is CASRRPGETTEAFF.

This chain joins TRBV18 and TRBJ1-1; the D gene is possibly TRBD1 (5 bases). Per germline, CDR1 KGHSH and CDR2 LQKENI. The CDR3 spans 14 residues. V lost 5 bases and J 3 bases, leaving 13 bases between the germline ends. CDR3 loop: CASSAGLSDTEAFF. The CDR3 DNA reads as TGTGCCAGCTCAGCGGGACTCTCGGACACTGAAGCTTTCTTT. Looking up the rest from reference TRBV18 and TRBJ1-1 gives the full variable domain: NAGVMQNPRHLVRRRGQEARLRCSPMKGHSHVYWYRQLPEEGLKFMVYLQKENIIDESGMPKERFSAEFPKEGPSILRIQQVVRGDSAAYFCASSAGLSDTEAFFGQGTRLTVV.

In its sample, this clonotype was seen a few times. The chain uses TRBV28 and TRBJ1-1; D is possibly TRBD1 (5 bases). Deletions cut 10 bases from V and 0 bases from J, with 15 bases between. Per germline, CDR1 MDHEN and CDR2 SYDVKM. CDR3 length equals 14 residues. This CDR3 reads CATREVFMNTEAFF. The CDR3 nucleotides are TGTGCCACCAGGGAGGTATTTATGAACACTGAAGCTTTCTTT.

The rearrangement links TRBV19 to TRBJ2-1; 8 bases match TRBD1. The germline V gene has CDR1 LNHDA and CDR2 SQIVND (reference sequence). This CDR3 is built from 13 residues. Losses at the gene ends were 8 bases for V and 7 bases for J; bases not matched to a gene: 7. CDR3 sequence (DNA): TGTGCCAGTCTCCAAACAGGGGGAAATGAGCAGTTCTTC. Residues: CASLQTGGNEQFF.

At least ten counts were recorded for this clonotype. V and J are TRBV6-2 or TRBV6-3 and TRBJ2-1; D ambiguous. Germline CDR1 is MNHEY and CDR2 is SVGEGT. V gave up 6 bases and J gave up 7 bases, with 13 bases separating them. The CDR3 has 13 residues. This chain's CDR3 is CASRGLATNEQFF. In nucleotides, the CDR3 is TGTGCCAGCAGGGGTCTGGCTACTAATGAGCAGTTCTTC.

This clonotype was counted ten times or more. The chain is built from TRBV15 and TRBJ1-2; 7 bases map to TRBD1. The CDR3 has 15 amino acids. Germline CDR1 and CDR2: LNHNV and YYDKDF (reference sequence). Trimming at V came to 5 bases and at J to 4 bases, leaving 10 bases not matched to a gene. Here the CDR3 reads CATSRGEGATYGYTF. CDR3 sequence (DNA): TGTGCCACCAGCCGCGGAGAGGGGGCGACCTATGGCTACACCTTC.

This clonotype was observed many times. The CDR3 DNA is TGTGCCAGCGGGACAGTGATCAACACCGGGGAGCTGTTTTTT. It translates to CASGTVINTGELFF. The rearrangement joins TRBV2 to TRBJ2-2; 7 bases are a match to TRBD1. Germline V gene sequence: CDR1 SNHLY, CDR2 FYNNEI. Trimming cost V 8 bases and J 2 bases; bases outside gene matches: 5. The CDR3 has 14 residues. The full variable domain, in which reference TRBV2 and TRBJ2-2 provide the parts outside the CDR3, is EPEVTQTPSHQVTQMGQEVILRCVPISNHLYFYWYRQILGQKVEFLVSFYNNEISEKSEIFDDQFSVERPDGSNFTLKIRSTKLEDSAMYFCASGTVINTGELFFGEGSRLTVL.

This clonotype was counted at least ten times. This CDR3 is CAIKTADSSYEQYF. The CDR3 DNA sequence: TGTGCCATCAAGACAGCTGATAGCTCCTACGAGCAGTACTTC. The chain combines TRBV10-3 with TRBJ2-7, with D possibly TRBD1 on 5 matching bases. The CDR3 loop spans 14 amino acids. Trimming shortened V by 7 bases and J by 0 bases, and 13 bases separated the two germline ends. Germline-derived CDR1 and CDR2 are ENHRY and SYGVKD.

The sample holds many counts of this clonotype. The rearrangement uses TRBV20-1 and TRBJ1-1, with D unresolved. V lost 5 bases and J lost 6, with 22 bases in between. CDR3 size: 15 residues. The germline gives CDR1 DFQATT, CDR2 SNEGSKA (reference sequence). This CDR3 is CSAPKFTGWESEAFF. CDR3 sequence (DNA): TGCAGTGCTCCCAAATTTACCGGGTGGGAGTCTGAAGCTTTCTTT.

This clonotype showed up many times. The chain combines TRBV7-2 with TRBJ2-1; 8 bases are shared with TRBD1. Trimming removed 1 base from V and 9 bases from J; junction bases left unmatched: 5. The germline gives CDR1 SGHTA, CDR2 FQGNSA. CDR3 length equals 14 residues. The CDR3, as DNA: TGTGCCAGCAGCTTAGACGCAGGGGGCGGTGAGCAGTTCTTC. It is translated as CASSLDAGGGEQFF.

This clonotype occurred many times. The chain uses TRBV7-9 and TRBJ2-1; D assignment may be TRBD1 or TRBD2 (5 bases each). The V gene's germline CDR1 is SEHNR and CDR2 FQNEAQ (reference sequence). This CDR3 has 18 amino acids. V lost 5 bases, J lost 3 bases, and 23 bases lay in between. CDR3: CASSPRGVGVLGYNEQFF. For the CDR3, the DNA is TGTGCCAGCAGCCCCCGCGGTGTGGGGGTGTTAGGCTACAATGAGCAGTTCTTC.

This clonotype has a count of ten or more. The chain has TRBV7-9 and TRBJ2-6, with D unresolved. CDR1 is SEHNR and CDR2 is FQNEAQ in the germline V gene (reference sequence). Trimming took 1 base from V and 0 from J, leaving 7 bases between them. This CDR3 has 16 residues. This CDR3 reads CASSLGFLSGANVLTF. Written as DNA, the CDR3 is TGTGCCAGCAGCTTAGGCTTCCTCTCTGGGGCCAACGTCCTGACTTTC.

The sample holds a few counts of this clonotype. The CDR3 is CASSPSGTAKLHGSYNEQFF. CDR3 DNA: TGCGCCAGCAGCCCCTCGGGGACAGCCAAACTCCACGGCTCCTACAATGAGCAGTTCTTC. This chain joins TRBV4-1 and TRBJ2-1; TRBD1 matches at 7 bases. Looked up from germline, CDR1 is MGHRA and CDR2 is YSYEKL. There are 20 residues in the CDR3. V dropped 4 bases and J dropped 0; count of bases not matched to a gene: 18.

This clonotype appeared many times. The rearrangement links TRBV7-3 to TRBJ2-3; D is tentatively TRBD1 or TRBD2 (6 bases each). The V end was cut by 5 bases, the J end by 6 bases, with 15 bases between. The CDR3 runs 14 residues. In germline, CDR1 is SGHTA, CDR2 FQGTGA. CDR3 sequence reads: CASSDTGAGDTQYF. The CDR3 nucleotides read TGTGCCAGCAGCGATACGGGGGCAGGGGATACGCAGTATTTT. The whole variable domain, remainder taken from reference TRBV7-3 and TRBJ2-3, is GAGVSQTPSNKVTEKGKYVELRCDPISGHTALYWYRQSLGQGPEFLIYFQGTGAADDSGLPNDRFFAVRPEGSVSTLKIQRTERGDSAVYLCASSDTGAGDTQYFGPGTRLTVL.

This clonotype was recorded many times. This chain links TRBV19 with TRBJ1-2; the match to TRBD1 covers 7 bases. The CDR3 is 15 amino acids. Germline-derived CDR1 and CDR2 are LNHDA and SQIVND (reference sequence). Germline trimming cut 3 bases from V and 5 bases from J; bases unmatched to any gene: 9. CDR3 sequence: CASSIQGGSRYGYTF. CDR3 nucleotides: TGTGCCAGTAGTATCCAGGGGGGGAGCCGGTATGGCTACACCTTC.